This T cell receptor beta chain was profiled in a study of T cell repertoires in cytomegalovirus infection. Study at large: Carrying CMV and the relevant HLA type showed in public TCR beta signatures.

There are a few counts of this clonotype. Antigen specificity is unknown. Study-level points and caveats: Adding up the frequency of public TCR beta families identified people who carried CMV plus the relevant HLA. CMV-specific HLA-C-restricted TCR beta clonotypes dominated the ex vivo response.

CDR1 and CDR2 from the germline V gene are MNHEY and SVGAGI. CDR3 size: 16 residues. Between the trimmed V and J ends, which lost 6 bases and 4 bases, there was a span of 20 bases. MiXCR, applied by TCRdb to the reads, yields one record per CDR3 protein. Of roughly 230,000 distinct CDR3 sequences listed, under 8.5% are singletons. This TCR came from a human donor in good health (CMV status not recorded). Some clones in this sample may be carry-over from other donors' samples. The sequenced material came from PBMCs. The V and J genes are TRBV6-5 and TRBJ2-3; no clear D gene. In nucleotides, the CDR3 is TGTGCCAGCAGCCGCGAGCCGGTACTCCGGGCAGATACGCAGTATTTT. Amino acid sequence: CASSREPVLRADTQYF.